This T cell receptor beta chain appears in the sequencing data of a study of T-cell reconstitution after alpha-beta-depleted transplantation in children. The CDR3 is 18 residues long. Germline V gives CDR1 MGHRA, CDR2 YSYEKL. After removal of 3 bases from V and 4 bases from J, the junction contained 9 bases not matched to a gene. The authors prepared the TCRbeta library with unique molecular identifiers. TCRdb used MiXCR to reprocess the PCR reads, holding one entry per CDR3 protein. The sample has approximately 230,000 distinct CDR3 sequences; 20% to 30% are singletons. A word on this clonotype: Its antigen remains unknown.

General study points: Several hundred expanded graft clones reportedly supplied alpha-beta T cells about two months after transplant. After one year, T-cell counts and TCRbeta diversity mostly came from new T cells. Surviving recipient T cells and thymic progenitors produced the high day-60 TCRbeta diversity seen in some patients.

This TCR came from a female patient between 2 and 15 years old who had a stem cell transplant for congenital amegakaryocytic thrombocytopenia, so the T cells may come from the graft donor. The source was PBMCs, mostly from graft donor cells, collected 360 days after TCRalphabeta/CD19-depleted stem cell transplant. V and J are TRBV4-1 and TRBJ2-2; 12 bases fit TRBD2. CDR3 loop: CASSHRTSGIRATGELFF. CDR3 nucleotides: TGCGCCAGCAGCCACCGGACTAGCGGGATCCGCGCCACCGGGGAGCTGTTTTTT.